These T cell receptor beta chains were read from a single sample in a study of cytomegalovirus exposure and HLA in healthy donors. Profiling relied on immunoSEQ multiplex PCR, and the TCRdb table lists in-frame clones only, not all of them. The sample has 90,000 to 140,000 clones, around 87% seen once. Sequencing used PBMCs. The receptors stem from a woman younger than 30 in good health and CMV-seropositive. The CDR3 runs from the conserved cysteine through the conserved F or W. A D gene is named only where the DNA matches it firmly. Clone sizes are given selectively: once, few, many, or a class where the clone is expanded.

clone size,V gene,D gene,J gene,CDR3 DNA,CDR3 protein
NA,TRBV2,NA,TRBJ2-2,TGTGCCAGCAGTTTTACTTCGGGGGAGCTGTTTTTT,CASSFTSGELFF
once,TRBV18,NA,TRBJ2-7,TGTGCCAGCTCACCCGACACTGCCTACGAGCAGTACTTC,CASSPDTAYEQYF
NA,TRBV25-1,TRBD2,TRBJ2-2,TGTGCCAGCAGTGATGGTCTAGCGGGAGGTAGCACCGGGGAGCTGTTTTTT,CASSDGLAGGSTGELFF
NA,TRBV13,TRBD1,TRBJ1-6,TGTGCCAGCAGCTTGCGGACAGGGCCACATTCACCCCTCCACTTT,CASSLRTGPHSPLHF
few,TRBV28,NA,TRBJ1-5,TGTGCCAGCAGTTTCCGCGGGGGGGGGCAGCAGCCCCAGCATTTT,CASSFRGGGQQPQHF
once,TRBV11-1,TRBD1,TRBJ1-3,TGTGCCAGCAGCTACGGACAGGGGGCCGGAAACACCATATATTTT,CASSYGQGAGNTIYF
NA,TRBV7-8,NA,TRBJ1-5,TGTGCCAGCAGCTTCGGGGATAGCAATCAGCCCCAGCATTTT,CASSFGDSNQPQHF
NA,TRBV14,TRBD1,TRBJ1-3,TGTGCCAGCAGCCAACTTGGGACAGTCTCTGGAAACACCATATATTTT,CASSQLGTVSGNTIYF
NA,TRBV21-1,NA,TRBJ2-7,TGTGCCAGCAGCAAAGTTCCAGGACAGGGGTGCCCCGAGCAGTACTTC,CASSKVPGQGCPEQYF
NA,TRBV18,NA,TRBJ1-5,TGTGCCAGCTCACTCGGCGCGGGGGGAAGCAATCAGCCCCAGCATTTT,CASSLGAGGSNQPQHF
NA,TRBV19,TRBD1,TRBJ1-5,TGTGCCAGTAGTGCGGGACAGGGGGCAGGTCAGCCCCAGCATTTT,CASSAGQGAGQPQHF
NA,TRBV11-3,TRBD1,TRBJ2-3,TGTGCCAGCAGCTTGGGACAGACGCAGTATTTT,CASSLGQTQYF
NA,TRBV5-6,NA,TRBJ1-2,TGTGCCAGCAGCTTTCTCTATGGCTACACCTTC,CASSFLYGYTF
NA,TRBV7-7,NA,TRBJ2-5,TGTGCTAGCAGCCCCCGAGTGCAAGAGACCCAGTACTTC,CASSPRVQETQYF
NA,TRBV9,NA,TRBJ1-1,TGTGCCAGCAGCGCGGGGTACTCAGGGAACACTGAAGCTTTCTTT,CASSAGYSGNTEAFF
NA,TRBV29-1,TRBD2,TRBJ2-1,TGCAGCGTCCTCGGGGCACCGGGACTAGCGGGCCTGAGCTCCTACAATGAGCAGTTCTTC,CSVLGAPGLAGLSSYNEQFF
NA,TRBV6-5,TRBD1,TRBJ2-7,TGTGCCAGCAGGGGGTCCGGGACAGCTGCCTACGAGCAGTACTTC,CASRGSGTAAYEQYF
NA,TRBV5-1,NA,TRBJ2-7,TGCGCCAGCAGCTTGACGCAGGGGAAGGCCTACGAGCAGTACTTC,CASSLTQGKAYEQYF
NA,TRBV5-1,NA,TRBJ1-4,TGCGCCAGCAGCCCCGAGGGTGAAAAACTGTTTTTT,CASSPEGEKLFF
NA,TRBV29-1,NA,TRBJ1-1,TGCAGCGTTTCCGGACAGTTTGGGGACACTGAAGCTTTCTTT,CSVSGQFGDTEAFF
NA,TRBV28,NA,TRBJ2-3,TGTGCCAGCAGTTTGATTCGATCGCAGGGAGGGGGTTTT,CASSLIRSQGGGF
NA,TRBV2,NA,TRBJ1-5,TGTGCCAGCAGTGAGCCGGGTAGGGCACTAGGACAGCCCCAGCATTTT,CASSEPGRALGQPQHF
NA,TRBV2,TRBD1,TRBJ2-2,TGTGCCAGCAGCGCCGGGACAGGGACCGGGGAGCTGTTTTTT,CASSAGTGTGELFF
few,TRBV29-1,NA,TRBJ1-6,TGCAGCGTACAGACCGGAGGGGATTCACCCCTCCACTTT,CSVQTGGDSPLHF
NA,TRBV29-1,TRBD2,TRBJ2-5,TGCAGCGGACTAGCGGGAGGGATTGGAGAGACCCAGTACTTC,CSGLAGGIGETQYF
NA,TRBV15,NA,TRBJ1-5,TGTGCCACCAGCAGAGGGAGTAGCAATCAGCCCCAGCATTTT,CATSRGSSNQPQHF
NA,TRBV7-9,NA,TRBJ2-2,TGTGCCAGCAGCTCCACGGCCGGTAGCGACGGGGAGCTGTTTTTT,CASSSTAGSDGELFF
NA,TRBV5-1,NA,TRBJ2-6,TGCGCCAGCCGCTCTGGGGCCAACGTCCTGACTTTC,CASRSGANVLTF
NA,TRBV28,NA,TRBJ1-5,TGTGCCAGCCGCACTTATGGGCACAGGGAAAGGTCGAACGCCCAGCATTTT,CASRTYGHRERSNAQHF
NA,TRBV5-1,TRBD1,TRBJ2-5,TGCGCCAGCAGCTGGGGGACAGGGCAAGAGACCCAGTACTTC,CASSWGTGQETQYF
NA,TRBV5-6,NA,TRBJ1-1,TGTGCCAGCAGCTTTCGGGAGGTCTCGCAAAGGGGGAGGCCTTTCTTT,CASSFREVSQRGRPFF
NA,TRBV7-8,TRBD1,TRBJ2-2,TGTGCCAGCAGCTTCGAAAGGACAGGGGGCGATACCGGGGAGCTGTTTTTT,CASSFERTGGDTGELFF
NA,TRBV5-6,TRBD1,TRBJ2-3,TGTGCCAGCAGCTTGGTCCTAGGACAGGGAAGCACAGATACGCAGTATTTT,CASSLVLGQGSTDTQYF
few,TRBV5-1,TRBD1,TRBJ1-2,TGCGCCAGCAGCTATGGATCAGGGGGCGGCTATGGCTACACCTTC,CASSYGSGGGYGYTF
NA,TRBV5-1,NA,TRBJ1-3,TGCGCCAGCAGCTCTGACCAGGATCCTGGAAACACCATATATTTT,CASSSDQDPGNTIYF
NA,TRBV30,NA,TRBJ1-5,TGTGCCTGGAGTCAGGGAGGTATTCAGCCCCAGCATTTT,CAWSQGGIQPQHF
NA,TRBV15,NA,TRBJ1-2,TGTGCCACCAGCAGAGTTTGGACACCCTTAACCTACACCTTC,CATSRVWTPLTYTF
NA,TRBV10-1,NA,TRBJ2-3,TGCGCCAGTCAGGGAATCTTCCCAGATACGCAGTATTTT,CASQGIFPDTQYF
NA,TRBV7-6,NA,TRBJ2-1,TGTGCCAGCAGCTTGACTAAACCATTCTTAACCTACAATGAGCAGTTCTTC,CASSLTKPFLTYNEQFF
NA,TRBV7-6,TRBD2,TRBJ2-7,TGTGCCAGCAGCCTCGTGGCCGGGACTAGCGGGGGGGTCTACGAGCAGTACTTC,CASSLVAGTSGGVYEQYF
NA,TRBV25-1,TRBD1,TRBJ1-4,TGTGCCAGCAGTGAATACCCCGGACAGGGGGCGAATGAAAAACTGTTTTTT,CASSEYPGQGANEKLFF
NA,TRBV27,NA,TRBJ1-2,TGTGCCAGCAGTTTCACAGGTAGCTATGGCTACACCTTC,CASSFTGSYGYTF
NA,TRBV13,NA,TRBJ1-2,TGTGCCAGCAGCATAGACAGGAACAGTAACTATGGCTACACCTTC,CASSIDRNSNYGYTF
NA,TRBV7-2,NA,TRBJ2-7,TGTGCCAGCAGTCATACAGGGAGGGCGACCCAGTTC,CASSHTGRATQF
NA,TRBV19,TRBD1,TRBJ2-7,TGTGCCAGTAGTCCCGACAGGGGGCTAACCTACGAGCAGTACTTC,CASSPDRGLTYEQYF
NA,TRBV7-2,NA,TRBJ2-3,TGTGCCAGCAGCTACCATAACAGGCCCGTTACGCAGTATTTT,CASSYHNRPVTQYF
once,TRBV9,TRBD1,TRBJ1-3,TGTGCCAGCAGCTCCCGCGGAGAGGGGGCATCGGGAAACACCATATATTTT,CASSSRGEGASGNTIYF
few,TRBV28,NA,TRBJ2-7,TGTGCCAGCAGTTTATTCGGCTACGAGCAGTACTTC,CASSLFGYEQYF
NA,TRBV7-9,NA,TRBJ2-2,TGTGCCAGCAGCGCTGGACAGGGAGGGGACACCGGGGAGCTGTTTTTT,CASSAGQGGDTGELFF
NA,TRBV7-8,NA,TRBJ1-2,TGTGCCAGCACCCCGGCCGGGGGGGCGTGGGGCTACACCTTC,CASTPAGGAWGYTF
NA,TRBV5-5,NA,TRBJ2-5,TGTGCCAGCAGCCGGGGAGTTCAAGAGACCCAGTACTTC,CASSRGVQETQYF
NA,TRBV7-9,TRBD1,TRBJ1-2,TGTGCCGTTAGATGGGGACAGGGGGCGCACTATGGCTACACCTTC,CAVRWGQGAHYGYTF
NA,TRBV27,NA,TRBJ1-2,TGTGCCAGCAGTTTAGCGCCGGACTATGGCTACACCTTC,CASSLAPDYGYTF